These 27 T cell receptor beta chains were sequenced from one sample in a study of control samples from healthy donors and cancer patients. Only in-frame clones appear in the TCRdb table, and some are missing; sequencing was by immunoSEQ multiplex PCR. The profile shows tens of thousands of clones, approximately 88% of them singletons. The sample comprised PBMCs. These TCRs come from a woman in her forties or fifties with lung cancer.

The chain couples TRBV5-5 to TRBJ1-2, with D possibly matching TRBD1 (5 bases). This CDR3 has 16 residues. Germline values: CDR1 SGHKS, CDR2 YYEKEE (reference sequence). V was pared by 4 bases and J by 5 bases, with 21 bases between. Here the CDR3 DNA reads TGTGCCAGCAGCCGGCTATCCGGGACGGATTTTTATGGCTACACCTTC. This codes for CASSRLSGTDFYGYTF.

Only a few counts were recorded for this clone. The chain links TRBV7-2 to TRBJ1-3; D may be TRBD1 (6 bases). Germline values: CDR1 SGHTA, CDR2 FQGNSA. Trimming shortened V by 6 bases and J by 2 bases, and 20 bases separated the two germline ends. This CDR3 region has 17 residues. CDR3 sequence reads: CASRRHSGAETGNTIYF. Written as DNA, the CDR3 is TGTGCCAGCAGGAGACACTCGGGGGCGGAGACTGGAAACACCATATATTTT.

The chain is built from TRBV6-6 and TRBJ1-3; tentative D call: TRBD1 (5 bases). V was trimmed by 5 bases and J by 8 bases, leaving 16 bases between them. This CDR3 has 14 amino acids. The germline CDR1 and CDR2 sequences are MNHNY and SVGAGI (reference sequence). The CDR3 DNA follows: TGTGCCAGCAGTCTGAGAGGGATGGGGGACACCATATATTTT. Translation: CASSLRGMGDTIYF.

This clone showed up just once. The CDR3 DNA follows: TGTGCCAGCAGTTCGACAGGGGAAGGTACGCAGTATTTT. This gives the protein CASSSTGEGTQYF. V usage is TRBV11-2 and J usage is TRBJ2-3; the match to TRBD1 covers 8 bases. V lost 6 bases, J lost 8 bases, and 7 bases stayed unmatched. The CDR3 extends over 13 amino acids. Germline CDR1 and CDR2: SGHAT and FQNNGV.

The V gene is TRBV24-1, the J gene TRBJ2-2; no clear D gene. Per the germline V gene, CDR1 is KGHDR and CDR2 is SFDVKD. Trimming shortened V by 3 bases and J by 3 bases, and 10 bases separated the two germline ends. CDR3 length equals 15 residues. This CDR3 reads CATSDPGPHTGELFF. CDR3 DNA sequence: TGTGCCACCAGTGATCCCGGGCCCCACACCGGGGAGCTGTTTTTT.

The V call is TRBV5-1, the J call TRBJ1-2; weak D call: TRBD1 (6 bases). CDR3 length: 14 residues. CDR1 is SGHRS and CDR2 is YFSETQ in the germline V gene. Trimming left V 0 bases short and J 8 bases short, with 14 bases between. The CDR3 region has the DNA TGCGCCAGCAGCTTGGGATTACAGGGAAGAGGCTACACCTTC. Translation: CASSLGLQGRGYTF.

The V gene is TRBV18, the J gene TRBJ2-7; D not certain. The V end lost 6 bases, the J end lost 4 bases, and 16 bases lay between the germline ends. In germline, CDR1 is KGHSH, CDR2 LQKENI. The CDR3 loop spans 14 amino acids. The CDR3 DNA is TGTGCCAGCTCTCCCAGCGTGGCAGATTACGAGCAGTACTTC. This encodes CASSPSVADYEQYF. Full variable domain (rest looked up from reference TRBV18 and TRBJ2-7): NAGVMQNPRHLVRRRGQEARLRCSPMKGHSHVYWYRQLPEEGLKFMVYLQKENIIDESGMPKERFSAEFPKEGPSILRIQQVVRGDSAAYFCASSPSVADYEQYFGPGTRLTVT.

J is TRBJ2-1 and V is TRBV7-2; 12 nucleotides line up with TRBD2. V gave up 2 bases and J gave up 5 bases; unmatched junction bases: 4. The germline CDR1 and CDR2 sequences are SGHTA and FQGNSA. This CDR3 region has 16 residues. CDR3 coding DNA: TGTGCCAGCAGCTTACTCCGACTAGCGGGGGACAATGAGCAGTTCTTC. Residues: CASSLLRLAGDNEQFF.

The genes are TRBV2 and TRBJ1-1, with D maybe TRBD1 (6 bases). V lost 6 bases to trimming and J lost 0 bases, with 11 bases between them. Germline CDR1 reads SNHLY; CDR2 reads FYNNEI. The CDR3 extends over 14 amino acids. In nucleotides, the CDR3 is TGTGCCAGCAGGCTGGGGGGGCTGAACACTGAAGCTTTCTTT. This gives the protein CASRLGGLNTEAFF.

This clone has just one count. The CDR3 DNA sequence: TGCGCCAGCAGCCAAGACCCGGGAGTGGTTAGCACTGAAGCTTTCTTT. Translating it yields CASSQDPGVVSTEAFF. V and J are TRBV4-3 and TRBJ1-1; D remains ambiguous. Germline V gene sequence: CDR1 LGHNA, CDR2 YSLEER. V was trimmed by 0 bases and J by 4 bases, leaving 15 bases between them. The CDR3 sequence is 16 residues long.

This clone was detected a few times. The chain uses TRBV19 and TRBJ1-1; D is possibly TRBD1 (5 bases). The germline V and J ends were trimmed by 2 bases and 4 bases, with 8 bases remaining between them. The CDR3 length is 13 residues. The germline gives CDR1 LNHDA, CDR2 SQIVND (reference sequence). The CDR3 sequence: CASSILGGTEAFF. The CDR3 DNA is TGTGCCAGTAGTATACTTGGGGGCACTGAAGCTTTCTTT.

This clone was counted only a few times. The chain couples TRBV28 to TRBJ1-5, with no clear D. Germline V gene lookup returns CDR1 MDHEN and CDR2 SYDVKM. The CDR3 totals 12 residues. Deletions cut 7 bases from V and 4 bases from J, with 8 bases between. CDR3: CASTSGNQPQHF. CDR3 sequence (DNA): TGTGCCAGCACCTCGGGGAATCAGCCCCAGCATTTT.

The V call is TRBV20-1, the J call TRBJ1-2; TRBD1 matches 9 bases. The CDR3 loop spans 14 amino acids. CDR1 DFQATT and CDR2 SNEGSKA come from the germline V gene (reference sequence). Trimming took 3 bases from V and 5 from J; bases not matched to a gene: 7. CDR3 protein: CSASGDRDDYGYTF. CDR3 DNA sequence: TGCAGTGCTAGTGGGGACAGGGACGATTATGGCTACACCTTC.

The chain carries TRBV28 and TRBJ1-2; no clear D. Germline values: CDR1 MDHEN, CDR2 SYDVKM. The CDR3 covers 15 residues. V was trimmed by 2 bases and J by 8 bases, leaving 18 bases between them. The CDR3 is CASSLTAAGIKGYTF. CDR3 nucleotide sequence: TGTGCCAGCAGTTTAACGGCGGCTGGAATAAAGGGCTACACCTTC.

This clone was recorded a few times. J is TRBJ2-7 and V is TRBV4-2, with 9 nucleotides matching TRBD2. The CDR3 covers 14 residues. In germline, CDR1 is LGHNA, CDR2 YNFKEQ. Unmatched junction bases numbered 4, after V lost 4 bases and J lost 3 bases. CDR3 in DNA: TGTGCCAGCAGCCTAGCGGGGGCAAGCTACGAGCAGTACTTC. Encoded protein: CASSLAGASYEQYF.

The chain carries TRBV24-1 and TRBJ2-1; the D gene is possibly TRBD2 (7 bases). The CDR3 length is 16 residues. Germline CDR1 KGHDR, CDR2 SFDVKD. V dropped 1 base and J dropped 6 bases, with 15 bases sitting between them. The chain's CDR3 is CATSDFTGGRGNEQFF. The CDR3, as DNA: TGTGCCACCAGTGATTTTACGGGGGGCCGGGGCAATGAGCAGTTCTTC.

This chain links TRBV6-2 or TRBV6-3 with TRBJ1-5; D is unclear. Trimming pared 5 bases from V and 2 bases from J, leaving 10 bases between. Looked up from germline, CDR1 is MNHEY and CDR2 is SVGEGT. This CDR3 has 14 residues. CDR3 sequence (DNA): TGTGCCAGCAGTAAGGAGAGAGGCAATCAGCCCCAGCATTTT. Translated, it gives CASSKERGNQPQHF.

The chain employs TRBV6-4 and TRBJ1-2, with D perhaps TRBD1 (5 bases). Germline V gene data show CDR1 as MRHNA and CDR2 as SNTAGT. There are 16 residues in the CDR3. The V end lost 0 bases, the J end lost 5 bases, and 16 bases lay between the germline ends. The CDR3 region has the DNA TGTGCCAGCAGTGACTCCCGCCAGGGTGTAGGGTATGGCTACACCTTC. Translation: CASSDSRQGVGYGYTF.

V and J are TRBV6-2 or TRBV6-3 and TRBJ1-4; TRBD1 aligns across 8 bases. The CDR3 sequence is 19 residues long. Germline CDR1 reads MNHEY; CDR2 reads SVGEGT. V shed 2 bases and J 0 bases; nucleotides not matched to a gene: 11. CDR3 in DNA: TGTGCCAGCAGTTACCCTATGGGACAGGTTCGGTCAACTAATGAAAAACTGTTTTTT. Its protein product is CASSYPMGQVRSTNEKLFF.

This clone was counted between two and nine times. The J gene is TRBJ2-7, the V gene TRBV3-1 (or the pseudogene TRBV3-2); no definite D call. The CDR3 sequence is 14 residues long. The ends were cut back, 6 bases at V and 2 bases at J, with 14 bases in the middle. The germline V gene encodes CDR1 LGHDT and CDR2 YNNKEL (reference sequence). CDR3 bases: TGTGCCAGCAGGTCCTCCCAGACTCCCTACGAGCAGTACTTC. This gives the protein CASRSSQTPYEQYF.

This clone has only one observation. This chain joins TRBV21-1 and TRBJ2-7; TRBD1, the table's D call, lacks a check against the DNA. TRBV21-1 is marked as a pseudogene. The CDR3 is 15 residues long. As DNA, the CDR3 is TGTGCCAGCAATCTCCGGGACAGGGGAGTCAACGAGCAGTACTTC. It encodes CASNLRDRGVNEQYF.

The V gene is TRBV7-9, the J gene TRBJ1-5; TRBD1 matches 7 bases. J was trimmed by 0 bases and V by 5 bases; bases with no gene match: 4. Germline CDR1 is SEHNR and CDR2 is FQNEAQ (reference sequence). CDR3 length: 15 amino acids. CDR3 protein: CASSMTGYSNQPQHF. In DNA form, the CDR3 reads TGTGCCAGCAGCATGACAGGGTATAGCAATCAGCCCCAGCATTTT. The full variable domain, in which reference TRBV7-9 and TRBJ1-5 provide the parts outside the CDR3, is DTGVSQNPRHKITKRGQNVTFRCDPISEHNRLYWYRQTLGQGPEFLTYFQNEAQLEKSRLLSDRFSAERPKGSFSTLEIQRTEQGDSAMYLCASSMTGYSNQPQHFGDGTRLSIL.

This clone was seen more than once but under ten times. This sequence joins TRBV28 and TRBJ2-7, with D maybe TRBD2 (6 bases). CDR1 MDHEN and CDR2 SYDVKM come from the germline V gene. V dropped 6 bases and J dropped 6 bases, with 15 bases sitting between them. CDR3 length equals 13 residues. The CDR3 reads CASRDPGTGEQYF. In DNA form, the CDR3 reads TGTGCCAGCAGAGACCCGGGGACTGGCGAGCAGTACTTC.

The sample holds one count of this clone. The rearrangement joins TRBV5-6 to TRBJ1-1, with D hard to call. Per the germline V gene, CDR1 is SGHDT and CDR2 is YYEEEE. Trimming stripped 4 bases from V and 4 bases from J, with 14 bases between. There are 14 residues in the CDR3. CDR3 loop: CASSQDPRSTEAFF. The CDR3 DNA follows: TGTGCCAGCAGCCAAGACCCCCGAAGCACTGAAGCTTTCTTT.

The chain couples TRBV19 to TRBJ2-7, with 7 bases matching TRBD2. The CDR3 covers 15 residues. Germline values: CDR1 LNHDA, CDR2 SQIVND (reference sequence). V was pared by 3 bases and J by 4 bases, with 9 bases of the junction left unmatched. The CDR3 DNA is TGTGCCAGTAGTATCTTGCTCGGGGGGAGGTACGAGCAGTACTTC. Its protein product is CASSILLGGRYEQYF.

This chain joins TRBV27 and TRBJ1-2; D unresolved. The CDR3 length is 14 residues. Trimming shortened V by 7 bases and J by 0 bases, and 12 bases separated the two germline ends. Germline CDR1 and CDR2: MNHEY and SMNVEV (reference sequence). CDR3 DNA: TGTGCCAGCACCAACAGCGTTTCTAACTATGGCTACACCTTC. Translated, it gives CASTNSVSNYGYTF.

The V and J genes are TRBV24-1 and TRBJ2-2; possible D gene TRBD2, 6 bases. Per the germline V gene, CDR1 is KGHDR and CDR2 is SFDVKD. This CDR3 has 14 residues. The V end lost 10 bases, the J end lost 4 bases, and 15 bases lay between the germline ends. In DNA form, the CDR3 reads TGTGCCACGGGGGAGGCGCGGATCACCGGGGAGCTGTTTTTT. Translated: CATGEARITGELFF.